This entry describes one TCR beta chain. Its antigen remains unidentified. This sample was taken from a study of blood T cells in healthy people across ages. Sample-barcoded 5' priming and a J-beta primer mix drove a second PCR of about 6 to 12 cycles. Each of the samples gave a minimum of 2.5 million paired-end reads that contained CDR3. TCRdb re-analysed the 5' RACE reads in MiXCR, keeping a single row per CDR3 protein. The table shows some 1,800,000 distinct CDR3 sequences, with about 39% occurring only once. The germline gives CDR1 MNHEY, CDR2 SMNVEV (reference sequence). The V end was cut by 2 bases, the J end by 0 bases, with 11 bases between. The CDR3 is made up of 16 amino acids. Overall study findings and caveats: TCR beta diversity per million T cells fell roughly linearly with age. More naive CD4+ cells and higher diversity were found in long-lived than in aged donors.

Sequencing input: blood. The sequence was obtained from a human donor in good health. The chain has TRBV27 and TRBJ2-1, with D tentatively TRBD1 or TRBD2 (5 bases each). The CDR3 sequence is CASSLPGGSSYNEQFF. CDR3 nucleotide sequence: TGTGCCAGCAGTTTACCTGGGGGAAGCTCCTACAATGAGCAGTTCTTC.